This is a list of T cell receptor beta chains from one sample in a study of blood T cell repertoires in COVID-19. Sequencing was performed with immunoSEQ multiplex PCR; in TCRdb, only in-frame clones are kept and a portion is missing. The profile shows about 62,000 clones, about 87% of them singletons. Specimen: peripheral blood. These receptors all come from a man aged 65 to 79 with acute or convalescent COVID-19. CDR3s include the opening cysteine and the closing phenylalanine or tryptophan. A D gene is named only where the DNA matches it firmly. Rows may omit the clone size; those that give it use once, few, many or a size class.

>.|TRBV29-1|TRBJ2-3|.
CSVERGSTDTQYF
TGCAGCGTTGAGCGGGGTAGCACAGATACGCAGTATTTT
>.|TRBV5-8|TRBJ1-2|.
CASSLTSTWAGAYGYTF
TGTGCCAGCAGCTTAACCTCGACATGGGCTGGTGCCTATGGCTACACCTTC
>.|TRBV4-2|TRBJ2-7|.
CASSQAYSRQSNYEQYF
TGTGCCAGCAGCCAAGCTTACTCAAGACAGAGTAACTACGAGCAGTACTTC
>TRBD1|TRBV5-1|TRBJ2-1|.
CASTSQGNEQFF
TGCGCCAGCACCTCACAGGGGAATGAGCAGTTCTTC
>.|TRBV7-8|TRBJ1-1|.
CASTPRGGSEAFF
TGTGCCAGCACCCCTCGCGGAGGGTCTGAAGCTTTCTTT
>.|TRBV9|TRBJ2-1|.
CASSVGPARDEQFF
TGTGCCAGCAGCGTAGGGCCGGCTCGGGATGAGCAGTTCTTC
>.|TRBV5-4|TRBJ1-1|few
CASSLWPGNTEAFF
TGTGCCAGCAGCTTATGGCCGGGGAACACTGAAGCTTTCTTT
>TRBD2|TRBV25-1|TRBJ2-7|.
CASSRAGGPYEQYF
TGTGCCAGCAGTCGGGCGGGAGGACCCTACGAGCAGTACTTC
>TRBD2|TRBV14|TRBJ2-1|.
CASSLHPPSGPYNEQFF
TGTGCCAGCAGCCTCCACCCCCCTAGCGGGCCCTACAATGAGCAGTTCTTC
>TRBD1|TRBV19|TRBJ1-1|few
CASRQGARNTEAFF
TGTGCCAGTAGACAGGGGGCGAGGAACACTGAAGCTTTCTTT
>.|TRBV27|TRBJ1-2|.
CASRIRETAHYGYTF
TGTGCCAGCAGGATCCGCGAGACAGCCCACTATGGCTACACCTTC
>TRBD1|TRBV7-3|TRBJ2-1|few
CASSLSPGQGSREQFF
TGTGCCAGCAGCCTTTCCCCGGGACAGGGGTCGCGTGAGCAGTTCTTC
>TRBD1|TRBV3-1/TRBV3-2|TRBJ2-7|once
CASSQLAGGFSYEQYF
TGTGCCAGCAGCCAACTGGCAGGGGGTTTCTCCTACGAGCAGTACTTC
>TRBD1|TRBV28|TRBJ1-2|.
CAIGKWGQSYGYTF
TGTGCCATCGGAAAATGGGGACAGTCCTATGGCTACACCTTC
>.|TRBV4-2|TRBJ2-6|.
CASSPLGAAADSGANVLTF
TGTGCCAGCAGTCCTCTCGGAGCGGCAGCTGACTCTGGGGCCAACGTCCTGACTTTC
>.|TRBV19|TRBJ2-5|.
CASSISPRQGETQYF
TGTGCCAGTAGTATTTCCCCGAGGCAGGGGGAGACCCAGTACTTC
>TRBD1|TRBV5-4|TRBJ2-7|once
CASSLGPRGLYEQYF
TGTGCCAGCAGCTTGGGACCCAGGGGGCTCTACGAGCAGTACTTC
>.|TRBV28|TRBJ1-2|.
CASSFGRGGYTF
TGTGCCAGCAGTTTCGGGCGAGGGGGCTACACCTTC
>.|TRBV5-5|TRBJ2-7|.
CASTRDSEQYF
TGTGCCAGCACTAGGGACTCCGAGCAGTACTTC
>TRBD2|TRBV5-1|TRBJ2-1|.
CASSILAGVGNEQFF
TGCGCCAGCAGCATACTAGCGGGAGTGGGAAATGAGCAGTTCTTC
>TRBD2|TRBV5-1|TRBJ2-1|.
CASSLTSGGLYNEQFF
TGCGCCAGCAGCTTGACTAGCGGGGGACTCTACAATGAGCAGTTCTTC
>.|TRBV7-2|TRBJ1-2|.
CASSSQGPNYGYTF
TGTGCCAGCAGCTCACAGGGACCTAACTATGGCTACACCTTC
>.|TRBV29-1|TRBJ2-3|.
CSANRNTDTQYF
TGCAGCGCAAACAGGAATACAGATACGCAGTATTTT
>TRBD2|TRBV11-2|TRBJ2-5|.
CASSLGGQETQYF
TGTGCCAGCAGCTTGGGGGGGCAAGAGACCCAGTACTTC
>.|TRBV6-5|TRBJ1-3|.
CASSSDRGPGNTIYF
TGTGCCAGCAGTTCCGACAGAGGCCCTGGAAACACCATATATTTT
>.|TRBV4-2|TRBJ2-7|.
CASSQGAGQLYEQYF
TGTGCCAGCAGCCAAGGGGCCGGACAGCTCTACGAGCAGTACTTC
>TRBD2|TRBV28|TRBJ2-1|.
CASSLSEAGGYNEQFF
TGTGCCAGCAGTTTATCTGAAGCGGGAGGTTACAATGAGCAGTTCTTC
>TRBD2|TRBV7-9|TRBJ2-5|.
CASSLGLAASPRETQYF
TGTGCCAGCAGCTTGGGACTAGCGGCCTCACCACGGGAGACCCAGTACTTC
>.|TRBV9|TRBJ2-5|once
CASSVEARGETQYF
TGTGCCAGCAGCGTAGAGGCCCGGGGAGAGACCCAGTACTTC
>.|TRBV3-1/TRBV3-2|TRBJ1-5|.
CASSIIQGQPQHF
TGTGCCAGCAGCATTATACAGGGACAGCCCCAGCATTTT
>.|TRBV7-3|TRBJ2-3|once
CASSSRGTQYF
TGTGCCAGCAGCTCCCGGGGGACGCAGTATTTT
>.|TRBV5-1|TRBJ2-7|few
CASREDSFLSYEQYF
TGCGCCAGCAGGGAAGACAGTTTTCTCTCCTACGAGCAGTACTTC